This T cell receptor beta chain was sequenced for a study of T cells after yellow fever vaccination. Overall study: It was SMART-Seq v4 Ultra Low Input that prepared the fractions with low cell numbers.

TCRdb recomputed calls from the 5' RACE reads with MiXCR, one row per CDR3 protein. The repertoire has some 29,000 distinct CDR3 sequences, around 5% of them found once; the top ten carry over 40%. General observations from the study: Contamination of FACS-sorted repertoires by abundant clonotypes from the bulk population could occur. Faster peaking, at day 5 versus 15, marked a secondary response that was weaker. A small share of clonotypes appeared in both CD4 and CD8 compartments.

This clonotype showed up many times. Its specificity is unknown. This TCR came from a man between 25 and 39 years old who received the YFV17D yellow fever vaccine. The source material was CD8+ T cells sorted from PBMCs, sampled 10 days after the yellow fever booster vaccination.

The DNA of the CDR3 is TGCAGCGTCATTAGACTAGCGGGAGCTTTAGATACGCAGTATTTT. It is translated as CSVIRLAGALDTQYF. The chain has TRBV29-1 and TRBJ2-3; 12 positions match TRBD2. The CDR3 has 15 residues. The J segment lost 5 bases and the V segment lost 6 bases, leaving 9 bases of the junction unmatched. Germline loops: CDR1 SQVTM, CDR2 ANQGSEA.